This record covers a single T cell receptor beta chain. Donors were grouped by their self-reported clinical history. Symptom resolution, clearance, or two negative PCRs marked donors in Cohort 3 as recovered. This specimen comes from a study of blood T cell repertoires in COVID-19. Study information: COVID-19 samples collected from the United States, Italy and Spain covered acute and convalescent phases.

Original methodology: The authors estimated nucleated cell counts from reference gene primer amplification. Profiled with immunoSEQ multiplex PCR; TCRdb holds only in-frame clones, not every one. V and J calls and clone size are as listed in that table; D and trimming were resolved from the DNA. The sample shows about 250,000 clones, just over 85% of them seen only once. What was sequenced was PBMCs or T cells enriched from blood (not recorded which). The source is a middle-aged man who had recovered from COVID-19.

The DNA of the CDR3 is TGTGCCAGCAGTGACGAGGGTAGGGTCGGGAAACTGTTTTTT. Amino acid sequence: CASSDEGRVGKLFF. The V call is TRBV6-1, the J call TRBJ1-4; D uncertain. The CDR3 consists of 14 residues. Between the trimmed V and J ends, which lost 3 bases and 11 bases, there was a span of 16 bases. Germline V lookup: CDR1 MNHNS, CDR2 SASEGT.